This T cell receptor beta chain came from a study of CD8 T cells in Susac syndrome (dated by TCRdb to about 2019). Concerning the study at large: Repertoire sequencing was used to test whether CD8+ T cell activation and differentiation in Susac syndrome was antigen driven.

RNA was extracted using the RNeasy kit, and roughly 0.5 to 1 microgram was reverse transcribed with random hexamers. The immunoSEQ multiplex PCR assay, covering 54 Vbeta and 13 Jbeta segments, was used to amplify TCR beta CDR3 regions. To correct PCR amplification bias, a synthetic template baseline was used for both primer optimization and computational correction. As for the original processing: Reads were annotated to V, D and J genes according to IMGT and were analyzed with immunoSEQ Analyzer, with only productive sequences retained. Clonality was computed as one minus Shannon entropy normalized by log2 of the number of productive unique sequences. For each patient and control, public and private clones were evaluated among the 100 most prevalent clones. Clones were defined as Susac-specific when absent from the healthy and MS cohorts, from 1052 published viral clones and from other ImmuneACCESS disease sequences. TCRdb itself trimmed the public reads at Q25 with fastp, ran MiXCR and retained productive beta chains. Identical CDR3 protein sequences are pooled into one entry, listed with their most common genes and DNA. For this entry, the V and J calls and clone size follow TCRdb and not the study's own pipeline. In all, the sample holds 180,000 or so distinct CDR3 sequences, and about 95% of those were seen once. 0.1% of the sample comes from the top ten.

Peripheral blood CD8+ and CD4+ T cells from healthy donors, Susac syndrome patients and multiple sclerosis patients were profiled using high-throughput TCR beta sequencing. The healthy donors served as controls matched for age and sex. Bulk CD8+ and CD4+ T cells were purified by magnetic negative isolation, while CD8+ TEMRA cells were enriched using FACS. Blood was collected in EDTA tubes and processed within 24 hours, with PBMCs isolated through density gradient centrifugation. PBMCs intended for TCR sequencing were cryopreserved in liquid nitrogen and were subsequently thawed in a 37 degrees C water bath. The sorted or isolated CD4+, CD8+ and CD8+ TEMRA cells had a purity of 90% or higher. From the germline V gene (reference sequence), CDR1 is SEHNR and CDR2 is FQNEAQ. The CDR3, from cysteine to phenylalanine, totals 15 residues. Solely the CDR3 DNA is kept, with 45 bases framed from the first base. Trimmed from V: 2 bases; trimmed from J: 3 bases; junction bases lacking a gene match: 5.

On this clonotype: Its antigen specificity is not known. Nothing much larger sits one base from this clone, and base qualities are not available.

What the research found in general, with its limitations: The number of individuals in the TCR sequencing and HLA analysis was acknowledged as relatively small.

This sequence was found in a human donor in good health. The sequence joins TRBV7-9 to TRBJ2-3; the central 7 bases match TRBD1. The sample was CD4+ T cells from PBMCs. The sequenced DNA: TGTGCCAGCAGCTTACCACAGGGGATAACAGATACGCAGTATTTT. It is translated as CASSLPQGITDTQYF. Supplemented by the reference TRBV7-9 and TRBJ2-3 proteins around the CDR3, the complete variable domain is DTGVSQNPRHKITKRGQNVTFRCDPISEHNRLYWYRQTLGQGPEFLTYFQNEAQLEKSRLLSDRFSAERPKGSFSTLEIQRTEQGDSAMYLCASSLPQGITDTQYFGPGTRLTVL.